This section outlines one TCR beta chain sequence together with its context. The assay was immunoSEQ multiplex PCR, and TCRdb's table has in-frame clones only and misses some. The sample holds 95,000 to 150,000 clones, around 83% seen once. The length of the CDR3 is 17 residues. V gave up 10 bases and J gave up 0 bases; unmatched junction bases: 11. The V gene's germline CDR1 is ENHRY and CDR2 SYGVKD. This specimen belongs to a study of blood T cell repertoires in COVID-19. This TCR was recovered from a woman in her 30s who had recovered from COVID-19. The sample taken for sequencing was PBMCs or T cells enriched from blood (not recorded which). The chain couples TRBV10-3 to TRBJ2-3, with 12 bases matching TRBD2. As DNA, the CDR3 is TGTGCCAGCGACGGGACGGGACTAGCGGGCAGCACAGATACGCAGTATTTT. It specifies CASDGTGLAGSTDTQYF.